A single sample is the source of the 10 T cell receptor beta chains below, sequenced in a study of pediatric ulcerative colitis. The rectum was sampled with one to two pinch biopsies at colonoscopy. The repertoire was sequenced with immunoSEQ multiplex PCR; TCRdb's copy has only in-frame clones and lacks some. The repertoire has 35,000 to 45,000 clones, 75% of them found once; the top ten carry around 7.8%. Sequenced sample: gut tissue. The source is a boy younger than 18 with severe ulcerative colitis.

The DNA for the CDR3 is TGCAGCGCTATGACAGGGGGCTACGAGCAGTACTTC. It yields the protein CSAMTGGYEQYF. The gene calls are TRBV29-1 and TRBJ2-7, with 9 bases matching TRBD1. This CDR3 region has 12 residues. The J segment lost 3 bases and the V segment lost 7 bases, leaving 4 bases of the junction unmatched. Germline loops: CDR1 SQVTM, CDR2 ANQGSEA.

The rearrangement uses TRBV9 and TRBJ1-3, with 8 bases matching TRBD1. V shed 0 bases, J shed 2 bases, and the junction held 7 bases outside the gene matches. The V gene's germline CDR1 is SGDLS and CDR2 YYNGEE. This CDR3 spans 17 amino acids. CDR3 amino acids: CASSVGSQGATGNTIYF. The CDR3, as DNA: TGTGCCAGCAGCGTAGGATCCCAGGGGGCAACTGGAAACACCATATATTTT. The complete variable domain, with remaining parts taken from reference TRBV9 and TRBJ1-3, reads DSGVTQTPKHLITATGQRVTLRCSPRSGDLSVYWYQQSLDQGLQFLIQYYNGEERAKGNILERFSAQQFPDLHSELNLSSLELGDSALYFCASSVGSQGATGNTIYFGEGSWLTVV.

This clone was detected a few times. The chain carries TRBV11-2 and TRBJ1-2, with D unresolved. V was pared by 1 base and J by 4 bases, with 10 bases between. The CDR3 consists of 14 residues. Germline CDR1 and CDR2: SGHAT and FQNNGV. The chain's CDR3 is CASSLVQLPYGYTF. CDR3 DNA sequence: TGTGCCAGCAGCTTAGTACAGCTGCCCTATGGCTACACCTTC.

The chain links TRBV25-1 to TRBJ2-7; D remains ambiguous. Trimming left V 0 bases short and J 6 bases short, with 6 bases between. The CDR3 consists of 12 residues. Germline lookup yields CDR1 MGHDK and CDR2 SYGVNS. CDR3 in DNA: TGTGCCAGCAGTGAATATCTTGGCGAGCAGTACTTC. It specifies CASSEYLGEQYF.

This clone has just a few counts. The chain couples TRBV10-3 to TRBJ2-1, with a tentative D call TRBD2 (5 bases). The germline CDR1 and CDR2 sequences are ENHRY and SYGVKD. V shed 3 bases and J shed 6 bases, with 12 bases lying between them. The CDR3 loop spans 14 amino acids. CDR3 region: CAISDLSRVNEQFF. The CDR3 nucleotides are TGTGCCATCAGTGACTTATCGAGGGTCAATGAGCAGTTCTTC.

The CDR3 region is CASSSLRSTTRSGANVLTF. The CDR3 nucleotides read TGTGCCAGCAGCTCCCTCAGGAGTACGACGCGCTCTGGGGCCAACGTCCTGACTTTC. The rearrangement joins TRBV7-6 to TRBJ2-6; D uncertain. Germline V gene sequence: CDR1 SGHVS, CDR2 FNYEAQ. V dropped 4 bases and J dropped 0 bases, with 19 bases sitting between them. CDR3 length equals 19 residues.

Regarding this clone: The junction differs from germline at one of its ends, possibly a read error. This CDR3 reads CASTERGRNIEAFF. CDR3 nucleotides: TGTGCCAGCACCGAAAGGGGGAGGAACATTGAAGCTTTCTTT. The chain has TRBV6-5 and TRBJ1-1, with TRBD1 as a possible D gene (6 bases). The CDR3 runs to 14 residues. Per the germline V gene, CDR1 is MNHEY and CDR2 is SVGAGI.

This chain uses TRBV4-1 with TRBJ2-1, with 8 bases aligning to TRBD2. CDR3 size: 17 residues. Germline trimming cut 4 bases from V and 1 base from J; bases unmatched to any gene: 9. The germline gives CDR1 MGHRA, CDR2 YSYEKL. The CDR3 reads CASSPSPLAVSYNEQFF. The CDR3 coding sequence is TGCGCCAGCAGCCCCTCCCCACTAGCGGTTTCCTACAATGAGCAGTTCTTC.

The chain couples TRBV5-1 to TRBJ2-1, with D perhaps TRBD1 (5 bases). The CDR3 has 14 residues. Per germline, CDR1 SGHRS and CDR2 YFSETQ. V dropped 7 bases and J dropped 8 bases, with 19 bases sitting between them. CDR3 region: CASRSGAGNDEQFF. In nucleotides, the CDR3 is TGCGCCAGCCGCTCTGGGGCAGGGAACGATGAGCAGTTCTTC.

V is TRBV28 and J is TRBJ1-3, with a tentative D call TRBD1 (5 bases). CDR1 is MDHEN and CDR2 is SYDVKM in the germline V gene. Trimming pared 5 bases from V and 7 bases from J, leaving 21 bases between. This CDR3 has 16 amino acids. CDR3 sequence (DNA): TGTGCCAGCAGTCCACCCGGGACCTGGGCAGGGAACACCATATATTTT. It is translated as CASSPPGTWAGNTIYF.